These 10 T cell receptor beta chains originate from one sample sequenced in a study of OX40 agonist ivuxolimab in advanced cancers. Libraries were prepared by immunoSEQ multiplex PCR; TCRdb keeps only in-frame clonotypes and omits some of them. The sample has tens of thousands of clones; 84% are singletons. The sequencing used CD4+ or CD8+ T cells sorted from blood, collected in a trial of the OX40 agonist ivuxolimab. The receptors stem from an adult with an advanced solid tumor such as melanoma, head and neck, liver or kidney cancer.

This clone has just one count. V usage is TRBV2 and J usage is TRBJ1-3, with 11 positions matching TRBD1. Per the germline V gene, CDR1 is SNHLY and CDR2 is FYNNEI. V was clipped by 6 bases and J by 0 bases; unmatched bases: 4. The CDR3 is made up of 16 amino acids. In nucleotides, the CDR3 is TGTGCCAGCAGGTCCGGGACAGGGGGCTCTGGAAACACCATATATTTT. Encoded protein: CASRSGTGGSGNTIYF.

A few counts support this clone. This chain links TRBV11-2 with TRBJ2-7; the D is unclear. V was cut by 2 bases and J by 2 bases, with 1 base left in between. CDR1 SGHAT and CDR2 FQNNGV come from the germline V gene. The CDR3 loop spans 11 amino acids. This chain's CDR3 is CASSLTYEQYF. The CDR3 DNA reads as TGTGCCAGCAGCTTAACCTACGAGCAGTACTTC.

Concerning this clone itself: Germline is not matched at one junction end, which may reflect a read error. The V call is TRBV7-7, the J call TRBJ1-4; D is unclear. Germline CDR1 and CDR2: SSHAT and FNYEAQ (reference sequence). The CDR3 loop spans 14 amino acids. CDR3 in DNA: TGTGCTAGCAGCTTAATGCCCGGAGACGAAAAACTGTTTTTT. As protein: CASSLMPGDEKLFF. Variable domain in full (rest from reference TRBV7-7 and TRBJ1-4): GAGVSQSPRYKVTKRGQDVTLRCDPISSHATLYWYQQALGQGPEFLTYFNYEAQPDKSGLPSDRFSAERPEGSISTLTIQRTEQRDSAMYRCASSLMPGDEKLFFGSGTQLSVL.

The V call is TRBV9, the J call TRBJ2-7; 8 bases agree with TRBD2. This CDR3 has 15 residues. The germline V gene encodes CDR1 SGDLS and CDR2 YYNGEE. Trimming removed 6 bases from V and 0 bases from J; junction bases left unmatched: 8. CDR3 in amino acids: CASTPGGTGSYEQYF. In nucleotides, the CDR3 is TGTGCCAGCACACCGGGAGGGACGGGCTCCTACGAGCAGTACTTC. Supplemented by reference TRBV9 and TRBJ2-7, the full variable domain reads DSGVTQTPKHLITATGQRVTLRCSPRSGDLSVYWYQQSLDQGLQFLIQYYNGEERAKGNILERFSAQQFPDLHSELNLSSLELGDSALYFCASTPGGTGSYEQYFGPGTRLTVT.

The chain links TRBV29-1 to TRBJ2-3, with 7 bases that match TRBD1. Losses at the gene ends were 7 bases for V and 0 bases for J; bases not matched to a gene: 4. CDR1 is SQVTM, CDR2 ANQGSEA, per germline. CDR3 size: 13 residues. The CDR3 reads CSADRESTDTQYF. In DNA, the CDR3 is TGCAGCGCAGACAGGGAAAGCACAGATACGCAGTATTTT.

This clone was recorded once. The chain joins TRBV6-1 to TRBJ1-5; 10 bases fit TRBD1. Germline loops: CDR1 MNHNS, CDR2 SASEGT. The CDR3 is 17 amino acids. Losses at the gene ends were 4 bases for V and 0 bases for J; bases not matched to a gene: 6. The CDR3 DNA follows: TGTGCCAGCAGTGCGGGACAGGGGCCCTATAGCAATCAGCCCCAGCATTTT. Translation: CASSAGQGPYSNQPQHF.

This chain links TRBV4-1 with TRBJ1-2; 8 bases align to TRBD1. The CDR3 runs to 15 residues. The junction had 6 bases not matched to a gene; V was cut back by 2 bases and J by 4 bases. CDR1 and CDR2 (germline): MGHRA, YSYEKL. CDR3 loop: CASSQRTGLGYGYTF. For the CDR3, the DNA is TGCGCCAGCAGCCAAAGGACAGGGTTGGGCTATGGCTACACCTTC.

CDR3 sequence (DNA): TGTGCCAGCAGCTTCCGCAACCTGAACACTGAAGCTTTCTTT. Its protein is CASSFRNLNTEAFF. The chain recombines TRBV11-2 with TRBJ1-1; D remains ambiguous. CDR3 length: 14 amino acids. V was shortened by 3 bases and J by 0 bases, with 8 bases between the two germline ends. The germline V gene has CDR1 SGHAT and CDR2 FQNNGV.

The chain recombines TRBV6-5 with TRBJ2-1; D unclear. This CDR3 is 13 amino acids long. V shed 2 bases and J shed 8 bases, with 10 bases lying between them. From germline, CDR1 is MNHEY and CDR2 SVGAGI. The DNA of the CDR3 is TGTGCCAGCAGTTACACGAGGCTACATGAGCAGTTCTTC. Protein product: CASSYTRLHEQFF.

This clone was recorded once. The chain recombines TRBV10-1 with TRBJ2-7; 8 bases line up with TRBD1. Germline assignment: CDR1 WNHNN and CDR2 SYGVQD (reference sequence). Trimming took 5 bases from V and 5 from J; bases not matched to a gene: 11. This CDR3 spans 15 amino acids. CDR3 protein: CASSPGRTGINEQYF. CDR3 in DNA: TGCGCCAGCAGTCCCGGTCGGACAGGGATAAACGAGCAGTACTTC.